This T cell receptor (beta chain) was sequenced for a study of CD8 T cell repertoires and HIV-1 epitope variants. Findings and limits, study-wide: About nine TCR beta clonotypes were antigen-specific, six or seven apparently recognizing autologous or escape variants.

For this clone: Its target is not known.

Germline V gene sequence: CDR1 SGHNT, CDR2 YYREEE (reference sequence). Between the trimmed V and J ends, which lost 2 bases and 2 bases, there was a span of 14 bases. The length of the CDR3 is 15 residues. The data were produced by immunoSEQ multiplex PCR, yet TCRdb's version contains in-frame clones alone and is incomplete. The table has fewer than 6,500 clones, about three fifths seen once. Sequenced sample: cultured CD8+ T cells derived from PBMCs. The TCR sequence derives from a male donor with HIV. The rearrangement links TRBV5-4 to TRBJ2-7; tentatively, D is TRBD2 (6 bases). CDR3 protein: CASSFMGGPTYEQYF. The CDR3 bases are TGTGCCAGCAGCTTTATGGGGGGACCGACCTACGAGCAGTACTTC. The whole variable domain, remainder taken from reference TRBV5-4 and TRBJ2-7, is ETGVTQSPTHLIKTRGQQVTLRCSSQSGHNTVSWYQQALGQGPQFIFQYYREEENGRGNFPPRFSGLQFPNYSSELNVNALELDDSALYLCASSFMGGPTYEQYFGPGTRLTVT.